The clone carrying this T cell receptor (beta chain) was seen at least ten times. Its antigen is not known. The data stem from a study of breast tumors, draining lymph nodes, adjacent tissues. Study-level points and caveats: Compared with basal-like, luminal-like tumors shared significantly more repertoire with nontumor tissue. Tumor TCR diversity was below lymph nodes but above nontumor tissue. Tumor T cell lymph node origin was a supported hypothesis, not proven. Data fit most tumor T cells coming from lymph node, expanding in tumor.

The lymph nodes were axillary draining lymph nodes from breast cancer patients. TCRdb re-called the multiplex PCR reads with MiXCR, one entry per CDR3 protein. This repertoire shows approximately 210,000 distinct CDR3 sequences, around 34% found once; its top ten account for over 3.5%. The sequenced material came from axillary lymph node tissue. This receptor was taken from a female donor with breast cancer. Some clones in this sample may be carry-over from other donors' samples.

DNA for the CDR3: TGCGCCAGCAGTCATATTAAAGATACGCAGTATTTT. This sequence encodes CASSHIKDTQYF. The genes are TRBV10-2 and TRBJ2-3; the D is unclear. The CDR3 contains 12 residues. Germline CDR1 WSHSY, CDR2 SAAADI. V lost 5 bases, J lost 5 bases, and 8 bases lay in between.